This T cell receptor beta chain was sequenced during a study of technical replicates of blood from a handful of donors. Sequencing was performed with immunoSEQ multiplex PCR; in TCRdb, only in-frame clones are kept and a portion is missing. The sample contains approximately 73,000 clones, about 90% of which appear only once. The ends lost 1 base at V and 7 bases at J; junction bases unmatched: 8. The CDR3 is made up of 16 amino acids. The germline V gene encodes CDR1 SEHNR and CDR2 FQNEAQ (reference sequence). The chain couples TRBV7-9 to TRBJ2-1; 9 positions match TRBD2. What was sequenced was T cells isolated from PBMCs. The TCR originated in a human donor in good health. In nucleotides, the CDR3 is TGTGCCAGCAGCTTAGGGGGACTAGCCAGATATAATGAGCAGTTCTTC. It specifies CASSLGGLARYNEQFF.